This section outlines one T cell receptor (beta chain) sequence together with its context. Different DNA sequences within this sample yield the same CDR3. The CDR3 is 13 amino acids. Trimming took off 6 bases at V and 1 base at J, with 8 bases between the two ends. Germline V gene sequence: CDR1 SGHNT, CDR2 YENEEA. This entry comes from a study of blood T cell repertoires in COVID-19. Authors' data handling: Reference gene primer amplification yielded estimated nucleated cell counts. Generated by immunoSEQ multiplex PCR, the TCRdb table keeps only in-frame clones and is missing some. V, J and clone size are those of that table, while D and trimming were read from the DNA. In the table there are some 250,000 clones, about 86% of which are singletons.

The sequence was collected from a woman between 25 and 40 years old who had recovered from COVID-19. This rearrangement joins TRBV11-3 to TRBJ2-3, with D possibly matching TRBD2 (5 bases). The sequenced sample was peripheral blood. The chain's CDR3 is CASSSRGTDTQYF. The CDR3, as DNA: TGTGCCAGCAGTTCGAGGGGCACAGATACGCAGTATTTT. Full variable domain (rest looked up from reference TRBV11-3 and TRBJ2-3): EAGVVQSPRYKIIEKKQPVAFWCNPISGHNTLYWYLQNLGQGPELLIRYENEEAVDDSQLPKDRFSAERLKGVDSTLKIQPAELGDSAVYLCASSSRGTDTQYFGPGTRLTVL.